A selection of T cell receptor beta chains follows, all from one sample in a study of OX40 agonist ivuxolimab in advanced cancers. Data came from immunoSEQ multiplex PCR; TCRdb stores just in-frame clones and leaves some out. The top ten clones hold 12% of a sample with about 50,000 clones, around 91% of them seen once. The starting material was CD4+ or CD8+ T cells sorted from blood, obtained in a trial of the OX40 agonist ivuxolimab. The source is an adult with an advanced solid tumor such as melanoma, head and neck, liver or kidney cancer. The CDR3 runs from the conserved cysteine through the conserved F or W. A D gene is named only where the DNA matches it firmly. Some rows have no size entry. The others give once, few or many, or a class for an expanded clone.

v_gene,j_gene,abundance,d_gene,CDR3nt,CDR3aa
TRBV7-9,TRBJ2-7,few,TRBD2,TGTGCCACCTCCCGGGAGCGGGAGTTGGGCGAGCAGTACTTC,CATSRERELGEQYF
TRBV5-6,TRBJ2-7,-,-,TGTGCCAGCAGCTTCATGGACAGTTACGAGCAGTACTTC,CASSFMDSYEQYF
TRBV6-5,TRBJ1-6,-,TRBD1,TGTGCCACCAGGGGGGGCGGATATAATTCACCCCTCCACTTT,CATRGGGYNSPLHF
TRBV25-1,TRBJ2-1,-,-,TGTGCCAGCAGCCATATGGGGGTGGGAAATGAGCAGTTCTTC,CASSHMGVGNEQFF
TRBV2,TRBJ2-2,-,-,TGTGCCAGCAGTGAAGGGCAGGGAGGAACCGGGGAGCTGTTTTTT,CASSEGQGGTGELFF
TRBV5-5,TRBJ2-7,once,-,TGTGCCAGCAGCGCCGAGACAGGCATCTCCTACGAGCAGTACTTC,CASSAETGISYEQYF
TRBV4-3,TRBJ1-1,once,-,TGCGCCAGCAGCCAAGACAGGGCGAACACTGAAGCTTTCTTT,CASSQDRANTEAFF
TRBV21-1,TRBJ1-6,-,-,TGTGCCAGCAGCAAAGCGGGTTCGTACAGGGCACATTCACCCCTCCACTTT,CASSKAGSYRAHSPLHF
TRBV29-1,TRBJ2-7,-,-,TGCAGCGTTTTACCGGGACGAACATCCTACGAGCAGTACTTC,CSVLPGRTSYEQYF
TRBV14,TRBJ2-6,-,-,TGTGCCAGCAGCCCAGGGCTAGTCTCTGGGGCCAACGTCCTGACTTTC,CASSPGLVSGANVLTF
TRBV9,TRBJ2-5,-,-,TGTGCCAGCAGCGTAGGGTGGGGAAAGTACCAAGAGACCCAGTACTTC,CASSVGWGKYQETQYF
TRBV5-8,TRBJ2-1,-,-,TGTGCCAGCAGCTTGGGGACTGCAACCTACAATGAGCAGTTCTTC,CASSLGTATYNEQFF
TRBV7-9,TRBJ2-7,-,TRBD1,TGTGCCAGCAGCCTACCCCCCCGGGACAGGAGCTCCTACGAGCAGTACTTC,CASSLPPRDRSSYEQYF
TRBV19,TRBJ1-3,-,TRBD1,TGTGCCTCTAAAACAGGGGGCTCTGGAAACACCATATATTTT,CASKTGGSGNTIYF
TRBV7-8,TRBJ2-1,-,TRBD2,TGTGCCAGCAGCCCGTTAACTAGCGGGAGAAGGGAGCAGTTCTTC,CASSPLTSGRREQFF
TRBV19,TRBJ1-1,-,-,TGTGCCAGTAGTATAGATCGGGGGCAGGTCGCGAACACTGAAGCTTTCTTT,CASSIDRGQVANTEAFF
TRBV4-3,TRBJ1-3,-,TRBD1,TGCGCCAGCAGTATGGACAGGACTGGAAACACCATATATTTT,CASSMDRTGNTIYF
TRBV11-2,TRBJ2-5,-,-,TGTGCCAGCAGCTTTTACGGGAATGATGAGACCCAGTACTTC,CASSFYGNDETQYF
TRBV15,TRBJ2-3,-,TRBD2,TGTGCCACCAGTCGACTAGCGGGAGGCACAGATACGCAGTATTTT,CATSRLAGGTDTQYF
TRBV9,TRBJ1-4,-,-,TGTGCCAGCAGCTTAGGTAGAGGGGATGAAAAACTGTTTTTT,CASSLGRGDEKLFF
TRBV5-5,TRBJ1-1,-,-,TGTGCCAGCAGCTTAGGGACACTGAACACTGAAGCTTTCTTT,CASSLGTLNTEAFF
TRBV6-6,TRBJ2-5,-,-,TGTGTCACGGGGACCTTGGAGACCCAGTACTTC,CVTGTLETQYF
TRBV6-1,TRBJ2-3,-,-,TGTGCCAGCCTGGAATTTAGCACAGATACGCAGTATTTT,CASLEFSTDTQYF
TRBV9,TRBJ2-1,-,-,TGTGCCAGCAGCGTGTTTAACGGGAACAATGAGCAGTTCTTC,CASSVFNGNNEQFF
TRBV5-6,TRBJ2-7,once,TRBD2,TGTGCCAGCAGCTGGACTAGCTCCTACGAGCAGTACTTC,CASSWTSSYEQYF
TRBV9,TRBJ1-1,-,-,TGTGCCAGCAGCGTAGGAGGGTTGACTGAAGCTTTCTTT,CASSVGGLTEAFF
TRBV7-9,TRBJ1-1,-,-,TGTGCCAGCAGCCCGGAGTATGAAGCTTTCTTT,CASSPEYEAFF
TRBV7-6,TRBJ2-2,-,-,TGTGCCAGCAGCGCCCCGGGGGTTACGAACACCGGGGAGCTGTTTTTT,CASSAPGVTNTGELFF
TRBV29-1,TRBJ1-2,-,TRBD1,TGCAGCGTTGAAGATCCCCGCGGGGACAGGGTTTATGGCTACACCTTC,CSVEDPRGDRVYGYTF
TRBV7-2,TRBJ1-4,-,-,TGTGCCAGCAGCTGGGGCGCGTCAACTAATGAAAAACTGTTTTTT,CASSWGASTNEKLFF
TRBV28,TRBJ2-7,-,-,TGTGCCAGCAGTCCCCCCACAGAAAACTCCTACGAGCAGTACTTC,CASSPPTENSYEQYF
TRBV5-4,TRBJ2-7,-,-,TGTGCCAGCAGCTTGCACGGCAGACTCTCCTACGAGCAGTACTTC,CASSLHGRLSYEQYF
TRBV28,TRBJ2-5,-,-,TGTGCCAGCAGTTTAACAGGGACGTACGAGACCCAGTACTTC,CASSLTGTYETQYF
TRBV2,TRBJ1-2,-,TRBD1,TGTGCCAGCAGTGCCGGACAGGGGGCATATGGCTACACCTTC,CASSAGQGAYGYTF
TRBV5-1,TRBJ2-7,few,-,TGCGCCAGCAGCTTGGGATCCCCCGACGTCTCCTACGAGCAGTACTTC,CASSLGSPDVSYEQYF
TRBV28,TRBJ1-4,-,TRBD1,TGTGCCAGCAGTGAACTCTACCCGGTACAGGGGCAGAATGAAAAACTGTTTTTT,CASSELYPVQGQNEKLFF
TRBV7-6,TRBJ2-2,-,-,TGTGCCAGCAGCTTTTACCCGGCGGCAGGGAACACCGGGGAGCTGTTTTTT,CASSFYPAAGNTGELFF
TRBV28,TRBJ2-7,-,TRBD1,TGTGCCAGCAAACTAGAACAGGGGTTATCCTACGAGCAGTACTTC,CASKLEQGLSYEQYF
TRBV28,TRBJ1-5,-,TRBD1,TGTGCCAGCAGTGGATTAGACAGGGCCCCCAATCAGCCCCAGCATTTT,CASSGLDRAPNQPQHF